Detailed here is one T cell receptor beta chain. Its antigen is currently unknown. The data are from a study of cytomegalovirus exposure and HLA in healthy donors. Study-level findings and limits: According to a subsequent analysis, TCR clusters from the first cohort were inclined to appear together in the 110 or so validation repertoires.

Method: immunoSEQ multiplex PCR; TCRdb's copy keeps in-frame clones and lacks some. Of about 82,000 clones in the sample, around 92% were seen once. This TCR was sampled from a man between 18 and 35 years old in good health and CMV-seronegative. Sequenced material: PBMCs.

Here the CDR3 reads CASSRTGTSGERQETQYF. In DNA form, the CDR3 reads TGCGCCAGCAGTCGAACCGGGACTAGCGGGGAAAGGCAAGAGACCCAGTACTTC. The chain couples TRBV5-1 to TRBJ2-5; 13 bases fit TRBD2. Germline V gives CDR1 SGHRS, CDR2 YFSETQ. The junction had 12 bases not matched to a gene; V was cut back by 5 bases and J by 2 bases. This CDR3 spans 18 amino acids.